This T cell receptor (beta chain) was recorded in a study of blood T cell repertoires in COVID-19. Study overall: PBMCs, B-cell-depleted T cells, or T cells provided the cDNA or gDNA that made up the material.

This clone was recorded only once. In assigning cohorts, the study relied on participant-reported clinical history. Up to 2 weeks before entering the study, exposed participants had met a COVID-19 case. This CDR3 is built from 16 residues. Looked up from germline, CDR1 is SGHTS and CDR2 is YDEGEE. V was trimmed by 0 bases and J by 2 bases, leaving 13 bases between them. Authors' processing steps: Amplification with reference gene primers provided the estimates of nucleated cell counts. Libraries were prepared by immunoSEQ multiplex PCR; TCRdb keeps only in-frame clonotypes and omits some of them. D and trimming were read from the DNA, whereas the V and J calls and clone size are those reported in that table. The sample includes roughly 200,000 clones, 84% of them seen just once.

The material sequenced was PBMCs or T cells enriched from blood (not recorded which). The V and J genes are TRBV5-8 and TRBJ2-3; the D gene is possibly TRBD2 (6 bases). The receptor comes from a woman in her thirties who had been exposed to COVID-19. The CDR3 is CASSLVVGTLTDTQYF. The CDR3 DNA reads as TGTGCCAGCAGCTTGGTAGTCGGGACTCTCACAGATACGCAGTATTTT.